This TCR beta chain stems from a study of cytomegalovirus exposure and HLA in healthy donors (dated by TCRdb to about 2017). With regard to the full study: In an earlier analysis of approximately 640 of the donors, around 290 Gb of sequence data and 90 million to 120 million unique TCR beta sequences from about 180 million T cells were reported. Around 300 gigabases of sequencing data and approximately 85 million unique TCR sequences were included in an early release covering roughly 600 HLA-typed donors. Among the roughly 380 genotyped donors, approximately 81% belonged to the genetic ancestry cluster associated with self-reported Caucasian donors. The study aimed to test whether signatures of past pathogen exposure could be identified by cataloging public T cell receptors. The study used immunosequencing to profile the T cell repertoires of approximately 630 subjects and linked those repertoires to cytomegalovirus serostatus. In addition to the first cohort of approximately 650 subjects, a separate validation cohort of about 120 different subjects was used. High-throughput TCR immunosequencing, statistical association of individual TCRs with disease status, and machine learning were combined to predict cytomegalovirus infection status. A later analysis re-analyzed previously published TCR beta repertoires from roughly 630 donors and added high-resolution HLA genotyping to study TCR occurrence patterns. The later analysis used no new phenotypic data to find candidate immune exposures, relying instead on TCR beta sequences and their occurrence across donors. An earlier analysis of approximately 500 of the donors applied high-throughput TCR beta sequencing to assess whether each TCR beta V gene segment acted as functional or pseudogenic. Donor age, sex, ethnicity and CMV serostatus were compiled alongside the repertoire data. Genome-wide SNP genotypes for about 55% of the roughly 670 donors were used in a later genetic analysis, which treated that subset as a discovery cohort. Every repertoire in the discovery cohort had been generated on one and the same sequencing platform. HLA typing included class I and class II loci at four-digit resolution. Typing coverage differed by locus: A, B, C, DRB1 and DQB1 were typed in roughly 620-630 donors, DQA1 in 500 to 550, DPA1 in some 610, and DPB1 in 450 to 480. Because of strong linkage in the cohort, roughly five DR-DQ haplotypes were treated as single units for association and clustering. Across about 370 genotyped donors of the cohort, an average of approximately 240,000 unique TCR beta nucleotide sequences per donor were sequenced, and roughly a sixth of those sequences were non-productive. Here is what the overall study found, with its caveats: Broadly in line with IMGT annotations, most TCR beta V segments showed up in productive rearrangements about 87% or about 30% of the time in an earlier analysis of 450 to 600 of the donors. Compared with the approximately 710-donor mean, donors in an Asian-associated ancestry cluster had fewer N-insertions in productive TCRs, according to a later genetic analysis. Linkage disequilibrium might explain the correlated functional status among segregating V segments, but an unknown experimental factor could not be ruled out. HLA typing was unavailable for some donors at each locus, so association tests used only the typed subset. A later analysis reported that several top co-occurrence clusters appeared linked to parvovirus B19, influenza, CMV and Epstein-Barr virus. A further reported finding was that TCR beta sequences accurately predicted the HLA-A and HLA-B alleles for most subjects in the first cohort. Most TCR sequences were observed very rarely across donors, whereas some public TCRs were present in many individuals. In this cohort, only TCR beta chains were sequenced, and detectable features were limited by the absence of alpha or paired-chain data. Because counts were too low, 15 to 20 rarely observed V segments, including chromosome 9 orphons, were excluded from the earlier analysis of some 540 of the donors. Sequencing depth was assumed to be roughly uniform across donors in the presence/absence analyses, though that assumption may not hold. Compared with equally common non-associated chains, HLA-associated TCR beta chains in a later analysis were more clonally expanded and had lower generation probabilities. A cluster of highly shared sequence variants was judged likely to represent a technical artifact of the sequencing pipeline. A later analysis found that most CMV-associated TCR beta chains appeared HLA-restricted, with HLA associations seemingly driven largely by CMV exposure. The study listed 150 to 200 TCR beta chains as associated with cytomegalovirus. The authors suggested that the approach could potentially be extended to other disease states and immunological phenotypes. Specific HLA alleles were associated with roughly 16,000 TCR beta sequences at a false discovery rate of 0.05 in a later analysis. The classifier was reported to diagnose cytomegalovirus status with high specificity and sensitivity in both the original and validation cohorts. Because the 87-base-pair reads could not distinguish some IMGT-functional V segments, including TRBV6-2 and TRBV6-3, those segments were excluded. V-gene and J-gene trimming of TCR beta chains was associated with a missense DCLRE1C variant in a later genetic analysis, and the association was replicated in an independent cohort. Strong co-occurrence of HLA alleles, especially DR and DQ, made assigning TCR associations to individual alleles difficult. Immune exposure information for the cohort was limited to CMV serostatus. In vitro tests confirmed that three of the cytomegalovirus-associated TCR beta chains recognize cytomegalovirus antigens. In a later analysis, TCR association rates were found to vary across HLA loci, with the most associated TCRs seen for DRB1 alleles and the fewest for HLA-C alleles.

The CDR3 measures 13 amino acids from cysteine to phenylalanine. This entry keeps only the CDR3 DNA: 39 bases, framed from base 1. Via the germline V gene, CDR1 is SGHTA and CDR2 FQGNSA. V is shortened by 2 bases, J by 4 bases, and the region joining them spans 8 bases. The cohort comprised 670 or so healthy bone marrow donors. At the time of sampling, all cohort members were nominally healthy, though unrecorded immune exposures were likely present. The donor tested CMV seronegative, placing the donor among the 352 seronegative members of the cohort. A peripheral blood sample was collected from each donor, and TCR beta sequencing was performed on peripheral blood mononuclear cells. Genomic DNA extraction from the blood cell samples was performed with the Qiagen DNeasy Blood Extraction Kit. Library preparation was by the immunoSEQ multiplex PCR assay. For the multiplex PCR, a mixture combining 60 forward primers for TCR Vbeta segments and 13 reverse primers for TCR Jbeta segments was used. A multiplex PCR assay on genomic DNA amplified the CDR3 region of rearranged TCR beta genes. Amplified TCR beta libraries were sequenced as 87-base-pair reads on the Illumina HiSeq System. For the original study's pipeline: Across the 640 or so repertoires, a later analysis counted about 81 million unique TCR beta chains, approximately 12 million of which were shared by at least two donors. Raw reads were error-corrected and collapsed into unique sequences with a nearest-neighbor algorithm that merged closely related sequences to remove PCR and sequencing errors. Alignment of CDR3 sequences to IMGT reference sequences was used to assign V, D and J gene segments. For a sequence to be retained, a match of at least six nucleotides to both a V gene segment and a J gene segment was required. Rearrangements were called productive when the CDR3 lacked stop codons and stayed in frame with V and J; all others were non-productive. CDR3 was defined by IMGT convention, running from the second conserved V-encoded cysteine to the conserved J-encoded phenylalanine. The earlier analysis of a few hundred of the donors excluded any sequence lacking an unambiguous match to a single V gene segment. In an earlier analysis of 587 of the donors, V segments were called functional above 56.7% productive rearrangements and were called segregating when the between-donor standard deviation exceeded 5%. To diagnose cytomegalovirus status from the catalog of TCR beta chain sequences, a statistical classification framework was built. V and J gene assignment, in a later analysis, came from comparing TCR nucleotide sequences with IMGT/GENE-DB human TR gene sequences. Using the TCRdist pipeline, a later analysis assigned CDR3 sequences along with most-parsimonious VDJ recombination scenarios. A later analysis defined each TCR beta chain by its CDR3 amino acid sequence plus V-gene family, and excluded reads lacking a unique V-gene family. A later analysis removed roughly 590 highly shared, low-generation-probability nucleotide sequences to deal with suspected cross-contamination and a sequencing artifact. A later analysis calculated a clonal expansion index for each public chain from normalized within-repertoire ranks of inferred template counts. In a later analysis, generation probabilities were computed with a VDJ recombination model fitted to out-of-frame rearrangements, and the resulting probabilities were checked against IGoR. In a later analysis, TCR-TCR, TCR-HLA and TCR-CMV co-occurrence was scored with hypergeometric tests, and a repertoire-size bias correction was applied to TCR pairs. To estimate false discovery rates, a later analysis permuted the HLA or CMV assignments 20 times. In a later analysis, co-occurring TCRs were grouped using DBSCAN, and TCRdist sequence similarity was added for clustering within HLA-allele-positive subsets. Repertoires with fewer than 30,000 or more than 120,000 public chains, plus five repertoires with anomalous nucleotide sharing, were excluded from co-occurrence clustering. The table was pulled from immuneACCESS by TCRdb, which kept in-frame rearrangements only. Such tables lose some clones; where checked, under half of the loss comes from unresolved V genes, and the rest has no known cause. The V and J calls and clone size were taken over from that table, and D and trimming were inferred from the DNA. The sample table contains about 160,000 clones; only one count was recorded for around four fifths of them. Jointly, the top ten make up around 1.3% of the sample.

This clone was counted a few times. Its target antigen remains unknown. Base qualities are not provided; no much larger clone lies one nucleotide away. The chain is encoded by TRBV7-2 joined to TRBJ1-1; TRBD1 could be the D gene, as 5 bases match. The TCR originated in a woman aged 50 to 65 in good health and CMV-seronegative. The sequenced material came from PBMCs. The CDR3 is CASSLSGGTEAFF. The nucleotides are TGTGCCAGCAGCTTATCGGGGGGCACTGAAGCTTTCTTT. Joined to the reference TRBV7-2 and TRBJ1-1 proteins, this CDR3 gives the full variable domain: GAGVSQSPSNKVTEKGKDVELRCDPISGHTALYWYRQSLGQGLEFLIYFQGNSAPDKSGLPSDRFSAERTGGSVSTLTIQRTQQEDSAVYLCASSLSGGTEAFFGQGTRLTVV.